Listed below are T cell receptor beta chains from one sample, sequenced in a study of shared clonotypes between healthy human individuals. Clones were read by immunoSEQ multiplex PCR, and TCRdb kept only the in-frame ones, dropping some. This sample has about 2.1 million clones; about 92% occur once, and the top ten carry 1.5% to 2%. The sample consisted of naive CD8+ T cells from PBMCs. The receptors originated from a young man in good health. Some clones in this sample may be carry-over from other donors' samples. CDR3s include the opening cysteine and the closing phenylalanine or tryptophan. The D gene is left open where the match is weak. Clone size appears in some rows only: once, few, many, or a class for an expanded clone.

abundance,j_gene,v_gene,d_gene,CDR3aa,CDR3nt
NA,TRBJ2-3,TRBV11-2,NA,CASSPRTSDTQYF,TGTGCCAGCAGCCCACGGACTTCCGATACGCAGTATTTT
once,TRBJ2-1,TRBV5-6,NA,CASSLGSSNEQFF,TGTGCCAGCAGCTTGGGTTCGAGCAATGAGCAGTTCTTC
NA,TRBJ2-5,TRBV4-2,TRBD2,CASSPTSGGETQYF,TGTGCCAGCAGCCCAACTAGCGGCGGAGAGACCCAGTACTTC
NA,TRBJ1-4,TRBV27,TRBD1,CASSFTGGGEKLFF,TGTGCCAGCAGTTTCACAGGGGGTGGTGAAAAACTGTTTTTT
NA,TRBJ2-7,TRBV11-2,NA,CASSSYEQYF,TGTGCCAGCAGCTCTTACGAGCAGTACTTC
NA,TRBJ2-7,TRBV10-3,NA,CAISESRAYEQYF,TGTGCCATCAGTGAAAGCAGGGCGTACGAGCAGTACTTC
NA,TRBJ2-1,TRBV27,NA,CASSLSGSIPFNEQFF,TGTGCCAGCAGTTTATCGGGGTCGATCCCATTCAATGAGCAGTTCTTC
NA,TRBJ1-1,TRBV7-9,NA,CAIYSNTEAFF,TGTGCCATCTACTCGAACACTGAAGCTTTCTTT
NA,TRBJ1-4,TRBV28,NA,CASRFRGATNEKLFF,TGTGCCAGCAGGTTCCGGGGGGCAACTAATGAAAAACTGTTTTTT
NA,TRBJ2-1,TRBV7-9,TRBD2,CASSLELAGVNEQFF,TGTGCCAGCAGCTTAGAACTAGCGGGCGTCAATGAGCAGTTCTTC
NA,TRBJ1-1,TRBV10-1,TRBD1,CANRGRAAEAFF,TGCGCCAACAGGGGGCGGGCCGCTGAAGCTTTCTTT
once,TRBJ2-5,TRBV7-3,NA,CASSDGVRFPQYF,TGTGCCAGCAGCGATGGGGTCAGGTTTCCCCAGTACTTC
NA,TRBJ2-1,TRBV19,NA,CASSMGPGFEQFF,TGTGCCAGTAGTATGGGGCCAGGGTTTGAGCAGTTCTTC
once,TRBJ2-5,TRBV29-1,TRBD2,CSVEVLAGGEETQYF,TGCAGCGTTGAGGTCCTAGCGGGAGGGGAAGAGACCCAGTACTTC
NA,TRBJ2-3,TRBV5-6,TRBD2,CASSLPLAGGTDTQYF,TGTGCCAGCAGCCTACCACTAGCGGGTGGAACAGATACGCAGTATTTT
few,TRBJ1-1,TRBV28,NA,CASSWGTEAFF,TGTGCCAGCAGCTGGGGCACTGAAGCTTTCTTT
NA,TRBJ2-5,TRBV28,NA,CASSLEGVGQSQHRRTQYF,TGTGCCAGCAGTTTGGAGGGTGTGGGACAGTCTCAACACCGACGGACCCAGTACTTC
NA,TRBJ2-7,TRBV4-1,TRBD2,CASSQWELAGGGEQYF,TGCGCCAGCAGCCAATGGGAACTAGCGGGAGGGGGAGAGCAGTACTTC
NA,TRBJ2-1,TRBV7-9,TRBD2,CASSSPGLAGLTAYNEQFF,TGTGCCAGCAGCTCCCCGGGGCTAGCGGGACTCACCGCCTACAATGAGCAGTTCTTC
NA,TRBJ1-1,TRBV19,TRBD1,CASSRIARTGGKPNTEAFF,TGTGCCAGTAGTAGAATCGCCCGGACAGGGGGGAAACCGAACACTGAAGCTTTCTTT
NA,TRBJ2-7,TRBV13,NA,CASSRRVGTGPYEQYF,TGTGCCAGCAGCCGCCGGGTCGGGACGGGACCCTACGAGCAGTACTTC
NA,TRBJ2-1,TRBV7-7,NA,CASSSSLGSLAGEQFF,TGTGCCAGCAGCTCCAGCTTAGGTTCCCTAGCCGGTGAGCAGTTCTTC
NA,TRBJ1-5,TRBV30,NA,CAWSVGLVGSQPQHF,TGTGCCTGGAGTGTAGGTCTGGTCGGGAGCCAGCCCCAGCATTTT
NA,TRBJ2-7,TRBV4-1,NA,CASSQANRVSYEQYF,TGCGCCAGCAGCCAAGCCAACAGGGTATCCTACGAGCAGTACTTC
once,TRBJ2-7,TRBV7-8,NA,CASSLGSGAGSYEQYF,TGTGCCAGCAGCTTAGGTTCTGGGGCGGGCTCCTACGAGCAGTACTTC
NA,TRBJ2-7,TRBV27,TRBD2,CASSILAGSSYEQYF,TGTGCCAGCAGTATTCTAGCGGGTAGCTCCTACGAGCAGTACTTC
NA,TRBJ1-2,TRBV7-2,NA,CASSNSMSGYAYGYTF,TGTGCCAGCAGCAATAGTATGTCGGGGTACGCCTATGGCTACACCTTC